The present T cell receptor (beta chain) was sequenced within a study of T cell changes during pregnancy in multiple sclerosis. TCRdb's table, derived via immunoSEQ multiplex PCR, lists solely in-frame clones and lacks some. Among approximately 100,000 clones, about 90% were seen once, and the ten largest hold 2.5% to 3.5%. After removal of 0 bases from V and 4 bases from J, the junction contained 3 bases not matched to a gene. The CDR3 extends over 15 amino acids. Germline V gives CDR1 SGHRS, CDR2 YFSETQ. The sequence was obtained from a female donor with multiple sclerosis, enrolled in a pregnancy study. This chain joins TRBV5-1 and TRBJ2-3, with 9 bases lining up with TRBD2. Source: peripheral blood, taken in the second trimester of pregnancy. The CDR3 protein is CASSLGGGRADTQYF. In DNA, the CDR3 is TGCGCCAGCAGCTTGGGGGGCGGGAGGGCAGATACGCAGTATTTT.